This T cell receptor beta chain was sequenced for a study of control samples from healthy donors and cancer patients. J gave up 10 bases and V 0 bases, and 8 bases lay outside the gene matches. Germline V gene data show CDR1 as KGHSH and CDR2 as LQKENI. This CDR3 comprises 15 residues. Sequencing used immunoSEQ multiplex PCR; TCRdb keeps in-frame clones, though not all of them. The table includes about 49,000 clones, approximately 86% detected once. The TCR originated in a woman aged 50 to 65 with lung cancer. Specimen: PBMCs. The chain carries TRBV18 and TRBJ2-1, with TRBD1 matching over 8 bases. CDR3 in amino acids: CASSPPAGGYAEQFF. The CDR3 nucleotides read TGTGCCAGCTCACCACCTGCAGGGGGCTACGCCGAGCAGTTCTTC.